This note documents a single T cell receptor (beta chain) sequence. These data originate in a study of cytomegalovirus exposure and HLA in healthy donors. The J segment lost 1 base and the V segment lost 6 bases, leaving 4 bases of the junction unmatched. The CDR3 covers 15 residues. Germline V gives CDR1 MNHNS, CDR2 SASEGT. Primers included in the PCR were 60 Vbeta and 13 Jbeta primers. Assay used: immunoSEQ multiplex PCR; TCRdb lists only in-frame clones, some missing. The sample has about 140,000 clones; approximately 84% are singletons. The TCR comes from a woman aged 40 to 55 in good health and CMV-seronegative. What was sequenced was PBMCs. The chain employs TRBV6-1 and TRBJ2-7, with 12 nucleotides matching TRBD2. CDR3 nucleotides: TGTGCCAGCAGCCAACTAGCGGGAGGTTCCTACGAGCAGTACTTC. Translated: CASSQLAGGSYEQYF.